The 20 T cell receptor beta chains below were found in one sample sequenced in a study of identical twins. Each CDR3 protein gets one entry after TCRdb re-called the 5' RACE reads with MiXCR. The sample lists hundreds of thousands of distinct CDR3 sequences; approximately 22% were seen once. The same specimen was also included in a second study, on T cells expressing NK-cell markers.

The specimen sequenced was PBMCs. These receptors were taken from a woman younger than 30 in good health.

This clonotype appeared a few times. The V and J genes are TRBV18 and TRBJ2-1; TRBD1 agrees at 7 bases. CDR3 size: 16 residues. The trim removed 3 bases at V and 8 bases at J, leaving 13 bases unmatched. CDR1 is KGHSH, CDR2 LQKENI, per germline. Here the CDR3 DNA reads TGTGCCAGCTCACCCCGAGGGGGCCCTACAATGGATGAGCAGTTCTTC. Protein: CASSPRGGPTMDEQFF.

The V gene is TRBV7-9, the J gene TRBJ2-5; no clear D. This CDR3 comprises 12 residues. Germline V gene sequence: CDR1 SEHNR, CDR2 FQNEAQ (reference sequence). Trimming took 5 bases from V and 5 from J, leaving 9 bases between them. The CDR3 bases are TGTGCCAGCAGCCCTTTAACTGAGACCCAGTACTTC. Translated, it gives CASSPLTETQYF. The variable domain in full, with the rest retrieved from reference TRBV7-9 and TRBJ2-5, is DTGVSQNPRHKITKRGQNVTFRCDPISEHNRLYWYRQTLGQGPEFLTYFQNEAQLEKSRLLSDRFSAERPKGSFSTLEIQRTEQGDSAMYLCASSPLTETQYFGPGTRLLVL.

The CDR3 coding sequence is TGCAGCGTACTGGGACAGGGTCCGGACGAGCAGTACTTC. Translating gives CSVLGQGPDEQYF. V usage is TRBV29-1 and J usage is TRBJ2-7, with TRBD1 matching over 9 bases. V was clipped by 6 bases and J by 5 bases; unmatched bases: 8. Germline CDR1 SQVTM, CDR2 ANQGSEA. The CDR3 contains 13 residues.

The chain links TRBV20-1 to TRBJ2-3, with TRBD2 as a possible D gene (6 bases). Trimming cost V 1 base and J 4 bases, with 9 bases left between them. The CDR3 spans 13 residues. CDR1 and CDR2 from the germline V gene are DFQATT and SNEGSKA (reference sequence). CDR3 sequence (DNA): TGCAGTGCTAGAGGACTAGTTCCAGATACGCAGTATTTT. Protein product: CSARGLVPDTQYF.

The rearrangement links TRBV20-1 to TRBJ1-1, with D tentatively TRBD1 (5 bases). Trimming cost V 5 bases and J 0 bases, with 13 bases left between them. The CDR3 extends over 14 amino acids. CDR1 is DFQATT and CDR2 is SNEGSKA in the germline V gene (reference sequence). This CDR3 is CSAARGRMNTEAFF. In nucleotides, the CDR3 is TGCAGTGCTGCACGGGGACGGATGAACACTGAAGCTTTCTTT.

This clonotype was found many times. The J gene is TRBJ2-4, the V gene TRBV9; D remains unclear. The V end was cut by 3 bases, the J end by 0 bases, with 16 bases between. This CDR3 contains 17 residues. Germline loops: CDR1 SGDLS, CDR2 YYNGEE. In DNA, the CDR3 is TGTGCCAGCAGCGCCGAAGGATCCTTCCTAGCCAAAAACATTCAGTACTTC. Encoded protein: CASSAEGSFLAKNIQYF.

The V call is TRBV2, the J call TRBJ2-1, with D unresolved. Germline-derived CDR1 and CDR2 are SNHLY and FYNNEI. The CDR3 runs to 11 residues. The V gene lost 6 bases and the J gene lost 7 bases, with 7 bases spanning the gap. The CDR3 DNA sequence: TGTGCCAGCAGAGTGTGGAATGAGCAGTTCTTC. It translates to CASRVWNEQFF.

This clonotype was seen a handful of times. The chain couples TRBV6-5 to TRBJ2-3; TRBD2 matches at 12 bases. J lost 5 bases, V lost 0 bases, and 3 bases had no gene match. The length of the CDR3 is 16 residues. CDR1 and CDR2 from the germline V gene are MNHEY and SVGAGI. In nucleotides, the CDR3 is TGTGCCAGCAGTTACTCGACTAGCGGGGGTGGAGATACGCAGTATTTT. Amino acid sequence: CASSYSTSGGGDTQYF.

This clonotype was counted a single time. V gene TRBV20-1 combines with J gene TRBJ1-4; maybe TRBD1 (6 bases). V was trimmed by 8 bases and J by 5 bases, leaving 12 bases between them. This CDR3 is built from 12 residues. Germline values: CDR1 DFQATT, CDR2 SNEGSKA (reference sequence). CDR3: CSLTGSNEKLFF. CDR3 coding DNA: TGCAGTCTAACAGGGTCGAATGAAAAACTGTTTTTT.

The chain combines TRBV5-5 with TRBJ2-2; TRBD1 is a possible D gene (6 bases). This CDR3 is 17 amino acids long. Germline CDR1 reads SGHKS; CDR2 reads YYEKEE (reference sequence). The ends were cut back, 3 bases at V and 0 bases at J, with 15 bases in the middle. In DNA, the CDR3 is TGTGCCAGCAGCTGGGGGTGGGGGCCCGCGAACACCGGGGAGCTGTTTTTT. Translated, it gives CASSWGWGPANTGELFF.

V is TRBV29-1 and J is TRBJ2-5; D not resolved. This CDR3 has 14 amino acids. The V and J ends lost 3 bases and 2 bases respectively, with 13 bases between them. Germline loops: CDR1 SQVTM, CDR2 ANQGSEA. The CDR3 region is CSVDLAASQETQYF. In DNA form, the CDR3 reads TGCAGCGTTGACCTGGCAGCCTCGCAAGAGACCCAGTACTTC. Drawing the rest from reference TRBV29-1 and TRBJ2-5, the complete variable domain is SAVISQKPSRDICQRGTSLTIQCQVDSQVTMMFWYRQQPGQSLTLIATANQGSEATYESGFVIDKFPISRPNLTFSTLTVSNMSPEDSSIYLCSVDLAASQETQYFGPGTRLLVL.

This clonotype was counted between two and nine times. The gene calls are TRBV7-9 and TRBJ2-3, with TRBD1 as a possible D gene (6 bases). This CDR3 contains 15 residues. CDR1 and CDR2 (germline): SEHNR, FQNEAQ (reference sequence). V lost 2 bases and J lost 2, with 11 bases in between. In DNA form, the CDR3 reads TGTGCCAGCAGCTTAATCCCAGGGGCCACAGATACGCAGTATTTT. It yields the protein CASSLIPGATDTQYF.

The chain joins TRBV12-3 or TRBV12-4 to TRBJ2-7; a weak D match, TRBD2 (6 bases). The CDR3 has 14 residues. Trimming removed 8 bases from V and 3 bases from J, with 17 bases in between. The CDR3 sequence: CASAMTRDHYEQYF. CDR3 in DNA: TGTGCCAGCGCAATGACTAGGGATCACTACGAGCAGTACTTC.

The V gene is TRBV15, the J gene TRBJ2-7; 10 nucleotides line up with TRBD1. CDR3 size: 15 residues. In germline, CDR1 is LNHNV, CDR2 YYDKDF (reference sequence). With V trimmed by 2 bases and J by 5 bases, 6 bases remained unmatched. The CDR3 nucleotides are TGTGCCACCAGCAGACTAGGGACAGGGGTCGACGAGCAGTACTTC. This translates into CATSRLGTGVDEQYF.

As for this clonotype: The CDR3 ends on some other residue instead of the conserved phenylalanine or tryptophan, so this is likely a read error. The limits of the CDR3 on the DNA are not certain, so only TCRdb's listed CDR3 is given. The chain joins TRBV2 to TRBJ2-1; the table's TRBD1 call for D was not verified on the DNA. In germline, CDR1 is SNHLY, CDR2 FYNNEI. The CDR3 numbers 13 amino acids, ends counted. The CDR3 sequence: CASSGFKAGLPGV.

The J gene is TRBJ2-3, the V gene TRBV7-9; D possibly uses TRBD1 or TRBD2 (5 bases each). The CDR3 extends over 17 amino acids. With 3 bases removed from V and 3 bases from J, the gap between germline ends came to 19 bases. Per germline, CDR1 SEHNR and CDR2 FQNEAQ (reference sequence). The CDR3 sequence is CASSLGQGIGGTDTQYF. The CDR3 DNA is TGTGCCAGCAGCTTGGGCCAGGGTATTGGAGGAACAGATACGCAGTATTTT.

This clonotype was detected only a few times. The J gene is TRBJ2-5, the V gene TRBV12-3 or TRBV12-4; 8 bases fit TRBD1. The CDR3 sequence is 16 residues long. The J segment lost 5 bases and the V segment lost 4 bases, leaving 12 bases of the junction unmatched. CDR3 bases: TGTGCCAGCAGTTCCCCGGAATGGACAGGGCTGGAGACCCAGTACTTC. Translated: CASSSPEWTGLETQYF.

This chain connects TRBV7-2 to TRBJ2-7; the match to TRBD2 covers 10 bases. The CDR3 is 14 amino acids. V shed 4 bases, J shed 6 bases, and the junction held 6 bases outside the gene matches. CDR1 is SGHTA and CDR2 is FQGNSA in the germline V gene. The CDR3 nucleotides read TGTGCCAGCAGCTCTAGCGGGAGTGCCCTCGAGCAGTACTTC. The encoded protein is CASSSSGSALEQYF. The full variable domain, in which reference TRBV7-2 and TRBJ2-7 provide the parts outside the CDR3, is GAGVSQSPSNKVTEKGKDVELRCDPISGHTALYWYRQSLGQGLEFLIYFQGNSAPDKSGLPSDRFSAERTGGSVSTLTIQRTQQEDSAVYLCASSSSGSALEQYFGPGTRLTVT.

This clonotype has just a few counts. The J gene is TRBJ2-2, the V gene TRBV12-3 or TRBV12-4; D remains unclear. This CDR3 is built from 13 residues. V lost 7 bases, J lost 9 bases, and 15 bases lay in between. The CDR3, as DNA: TGTGCCAGCACCCAAAGACTTAGAAGGGAGCTGTTTTTT. Amino acid sequence: CASTQRLRRELFF.

This clonotype appeared many times. The chain recombines TRBV6-1 with TRBJ1-2; D not certain. V dropped 5 bases and J dropped 0 bases, with 10 bases sitting between them. Per the germline V gene, CDR1 is MNHNS and CDR2 is SASEGT. This CDR3 has 14 residues. The CDR3 DNA sequence: TGTGCCAGCAGTCCCTCATTCGCTAACTATGGCTACACCTTC. Translated, it gives CASSPSFANYGYTF.